This is a list of T cell receptor delta chains from one sample in a study of gamma-delta T cells after stem cell transplantation. TCRdb reran clone calling via CATT on the RT-PCR reads. The table includes 13,000 to 15,000 delta-chain clones, about 30% detected once. The sample taken for sequencing was gamma-delta T cells. The receptors here all came from a human donor. It is not recorded whose cells these are; they may come from a transplant donor. Each CDR3 is given with its conserved first and last residue. A D gene is named only where the DNA matches it firmly. Only part of the rows carry a size: once, few, many, or a class if the clone is expanded.

medium-sized,TRDJ2,TRDD3,TRDV2,14,TGTGCCTGTGACACCTGGGGGATGCCAGCACAACTCTTCTTT,CACDTWGMPAQLFF
NA,TRDJ3,TRDD3,TRDV2,21,TGTGCCTGTGACACCGGAGCTGGGGGATACTCTAGCTCCTGGGACACCCGACAGATGTTTTTC,CACDTGAGGYSSSWDTRQMFF
few,TRDJ3,TRDD3,TRDV2,20,TGTGCCTGTGCCGTTACTGGGGGTTCCTGTGACTCCTGGGACACCCGACAGATGTTTTTC,CACAVTGGSCDSWDTRQMFF
NA,TRDJ1,TRDD3,TRDV1,21,TGTGCTCTTGGGGAACTCGAGCTTACTGGGGGACCCGTGTTGGAGACCGATAAACTCATCTTT,CALGELELTGGPVLETDKLIF
NA,TRDJ1,NA,TRDV1,13,TGTGCTCTTGGGGAACTACCACCCGATAAACTCATCTTT,CALGELPPDKLIF
NA,TRDJ1,TRDD3,TRDV2,14,TGTGCCTGTGACTACTGGGGGACCTTCGATAAACTCATCTTT,CACDYWGTFDKLIF
NA,TRDJ1,NA,TRDV1,18,TGTGCTCTTGGGGAAGGCACGCCCTACCAATTATTAAGGGATAAACTCATCTTT,CALGEGTPYQLLRDKLIF
NA,TRDJ3,TRDD3,TRDV2,19,TGTGCCTGTGACACAAAGTACTGGGGGATACTGCGGGACACCCGACAGATGTTTTTC,CACDTKYWGILRDTRQMFF
few,TRDJ1,TRDD3,TRAV29/DV5,22,TGTGCAGCAAGTGCTGATTCTTCTTTCCAGGGGCTGGGGGGCGTCTACACCGATAAACTCATCTTT,CAASADSSFQGLGGVYTDKLIF
few,TRDJ2,TRDD3,TRAV29/DV5,15,TGTGCAGCAAGCTACTGGGGGATACTGACAGCACAACTCTTCTTT,CAASYWGILTAQLFF
NA,TRDJ2,NA,TRDV3,12,TGTGCCTTCGCATCTTCTACAGCACAACTCTTCTTT,CAFASSTAQLFF
few,TRDJ2,NA,TRDV2,16,TGTGCCTGTGACACGGTGGGATCTTCTTTGACAGCACAACTCTTCTTT,CACDTVGSSLTAQLFF
few,TRDJ1,TRDD3,TRDV2,17,TGTGCCTGTGACTTACTGGGGGATCCGAAGTACACCGATAAACTCATCTTT,CACDLLGDPKYTDKLIF
few,TRDJ1,TRDD3,TRDV2,15,TGTGCCTGTGACACCGGGGGGGATTGGTCCGATAAACTCATCTTT,CACDTGGDWSDKLIF
NA,TRDJ1,TRDD3,TRDV1,27,TGTGCTCTTGGGGAAGGCGTCCTCCCACTAAGTACTGATTGGGGGATACGCACAGGCAAATACACCGATAAACTCATCTTT,CALGEGVLPLSTDWGIRTGKYTDKLIF
NA,TRDJ2,NA,TRDV2,15,TGTGCCTGTGACACCTTAAGTAGCGGAACAGCACACCTCTTCTTT,CACDTLSSGTAHLFF
NA,TRDJ3,TRDD3,TRDV2,18,TGTGCCTGTGATGAACTGGGGGTTAGCTCCTGGGACACCCGACAGATGTTTTTC,CACDELGVSSWDTRQMFF
medium-sized,TRDJ1,TRDD3,TRDV2,15,TGTGCCTGTGACCTCTCTTACTGGGGGGTCGATAAACTCATCTTT,CACDLSYWGVDKLIF
medium-sized,TRDJ1,NA,TRDV2,15,TGTGCCTGTGACACGGGATTTGATATTACCGATAAACTCATCTTT,CACDTGFDITDKLIF
NA,TRDJ3,NA,TRDV3,15,TGTGCCTTCGCTTTGAGCTCCTGGGACACCCGACCGATGTTTTTC,CAFALSSWDTRPMFF
NA,TRDJ1,TRDD3,TRDV1,21,TGTGCTCTTGGGGAACTAGGGGTCCGACTGGGGGATACGCTTAAAGGACATAAACTCATCTTT,CALGELGVRLGDTLKGHKLIF
few,TRDJ1,NA,TRDV1,18,TGTGCTCTTGGGGAACTCTTGCCGAATAGAAAGTACACCGATAAACTCATCTTT,CALGELLPNRKYTDKLIF
NA,TRDJ1,NA,TRDV1,19,TGTGCTCTTGGGGAAGTAGGTAGAAACCACTTCGCCTGGTATCCTAAACTCATCTTT,CALGEVGRNHFAWYPKLIF
NA,TRDJ2,NA,TRDV2,18,TGTGCCTGTGACACGGGGGTAGTACTGGGAGCTTTGACAGCACAACTCTTCTTT,CACDTGVVLGALTAQLFF
NA,TRDJ1,NA,TRDV3,12,TGTGCCTCGGGGACGTACACCGATAACCTCATCTTT,CASGTYTDNLIF
NA,TRDJ3,TRDD3,TRDV2,19,TGTGCCTGTGACACCCCTACTGGGGGATACGCTCTGGACACCCGACAGATGTTTTTC,CACDTPTGGYALDTRQMFF
NA,TRDJ1,TRDD3,TRDV1,17,TGTGCTCTTGGTTTTCCTATCTTACTGGGGGACACCGATAAACTCATCTTT,CALGFPILLGDTDKLIF
few,TRDJ2,TRDD3,TRDV2,19,TGTGCCTGTGACTCCCTAGGACTGGGGGATACGCCGGTGACAGCACAACTCTTCTTT,CACDSLGLGDTPVTAQLFF
few,TRDJ3,TRDD3,TRDV2,19,TGTGCCTGTGACACCGTTGGGGGATACGCGTCCTGGGACACCCGACAGATGTTTTTC,CACDTVGGYASWDTRQMFF
NA,TRDJ2,NA,TRDV3,12,TGTGCCTTCGCATCTTCTACAGCACACCTCTTCTTT,CAFASSTAHLFF
few,TRDJ1,TRDD3,TRDV2,17,TGTGCCTGTGACACGCGTGGGGGATACGGGTACACCGATAAACTCATCTTT,CACDTRGGYGYTDKLIF
few,TRDJ1,TRDD3,TRDV3,24,TGTGCCTTTATCCCGACTCATAAAACCCTTACTGGGGGATACCCGGGCCAGTACACCGATAAACCCATCTTT,CAFIPTHKTLTGGYPGQYTDKPIF
NA,TRDJ3,TRDD3,TRDV3,23,TGTGCCTTTCTTCCGACCCCATATGCCCGGCTGGGGGATAGAATCTGGGACACCCGACAGATGTTTTTC,CAFLPTPYARLGDRIWDTRQMFF
few,TRDJ3,NA,TRDV2,16,TGTGCCTGTGACACTGGCAGCTCCTGGGACACCCGACAGATGTTTTTC,CACDTGSSWDTRQMFF
NA,TRDJ1,TRDD3,TRAV29/DV5,32,TGTGCAGCAAGCGATAATGTGGGGGTCCGGAGACTACGCTTGATAAAAACTGGGGGATATTGGGGACAGTGCCAGTACACCGATAAACTCATCTTT,CAASDNVGVRRLRLIKTGGYWGQCQYTDKLIF
once,TRDJ1,NA,TRDV3,18,TGTGCCTTTAGGGGAAGGGAAGGGTGCAAAGGAGGTACGGATAAACTCATCTTT,CAFRGREGCKGGTDKLIF
NA,TRDJ1,TRDD3,TRDV3,21,TGTGCCTCGCACAGGCTTGCCTACTGGAACTATAGGGGGATACCAGCCGATAAACTTATCTTT,CASHRLAYWNYRGIPADKLIF
NA,TRDJ3,TRDD3,TRDV2,22,TGTGCCTGTGACACCGGGACTGGGGGATACCCTTTTGTCACCTGGGACACCCGACAGATGTTTTTC,CACDTGTGGYPFVTWDTRQMFF
NA,TRDJ1,TRDD3,TRDV2,15,TGTGCCTGTGACACCGCCTGGGGGCACACCGATAAACTCATCTTT,CACDTAWGHTDKLIF
once,TRDJ1,NA,TRDV2,20,TGTGCCTGTGACACCGGGTGCTCACACTGGGCCGCCCTCGACACCGATAAACTCATCTTT,CACDTGCSHWAALDTDKLIF
few,TRDJ1,TRDD3,TRDV3,15,TGTGCCTTTTCTCTGGGGGATACGCGAGGCGCCCAGCTCATCTTT,CAFSLGDTRGAQLIF
NA,TRDJ2,TRDD3,TRDV2,23,TGTGCCTGTGACACTCCCTTTCTTCTGCGACTGCTTGGGGGATTCTCTTTGACAGCACAACCCTTCTTT,CACDTPFLLRLLGGFSLTAQPFF
NA,TRDJ3,TRDD3,TRDV2,20,TGTGCCTGTGACTCCGTACTGGGGGATCCGAGCTCCTGGGACACCCGACAGATGTTTTTC,CACDSVLGDPSSWDTRQMFF
NA,TRDJ1,TRDD3,TRDV1,24,TGTGCTCTTGGGGACGGCCTTACTCGTACTGGGGGATACCCCAAAGGTTGTGGCACCGATAAACTCATCTTT,CALGDGLTRTGGYPKGCGTDKLIF
few,TRDJ1,NA,TRAV29/DV5,17,TGTGCAGCAAGCGTACTCCCTGAGGGGACCCACACCGATAAACTCATCTTT,CAASVLPEGTHTDKLIF